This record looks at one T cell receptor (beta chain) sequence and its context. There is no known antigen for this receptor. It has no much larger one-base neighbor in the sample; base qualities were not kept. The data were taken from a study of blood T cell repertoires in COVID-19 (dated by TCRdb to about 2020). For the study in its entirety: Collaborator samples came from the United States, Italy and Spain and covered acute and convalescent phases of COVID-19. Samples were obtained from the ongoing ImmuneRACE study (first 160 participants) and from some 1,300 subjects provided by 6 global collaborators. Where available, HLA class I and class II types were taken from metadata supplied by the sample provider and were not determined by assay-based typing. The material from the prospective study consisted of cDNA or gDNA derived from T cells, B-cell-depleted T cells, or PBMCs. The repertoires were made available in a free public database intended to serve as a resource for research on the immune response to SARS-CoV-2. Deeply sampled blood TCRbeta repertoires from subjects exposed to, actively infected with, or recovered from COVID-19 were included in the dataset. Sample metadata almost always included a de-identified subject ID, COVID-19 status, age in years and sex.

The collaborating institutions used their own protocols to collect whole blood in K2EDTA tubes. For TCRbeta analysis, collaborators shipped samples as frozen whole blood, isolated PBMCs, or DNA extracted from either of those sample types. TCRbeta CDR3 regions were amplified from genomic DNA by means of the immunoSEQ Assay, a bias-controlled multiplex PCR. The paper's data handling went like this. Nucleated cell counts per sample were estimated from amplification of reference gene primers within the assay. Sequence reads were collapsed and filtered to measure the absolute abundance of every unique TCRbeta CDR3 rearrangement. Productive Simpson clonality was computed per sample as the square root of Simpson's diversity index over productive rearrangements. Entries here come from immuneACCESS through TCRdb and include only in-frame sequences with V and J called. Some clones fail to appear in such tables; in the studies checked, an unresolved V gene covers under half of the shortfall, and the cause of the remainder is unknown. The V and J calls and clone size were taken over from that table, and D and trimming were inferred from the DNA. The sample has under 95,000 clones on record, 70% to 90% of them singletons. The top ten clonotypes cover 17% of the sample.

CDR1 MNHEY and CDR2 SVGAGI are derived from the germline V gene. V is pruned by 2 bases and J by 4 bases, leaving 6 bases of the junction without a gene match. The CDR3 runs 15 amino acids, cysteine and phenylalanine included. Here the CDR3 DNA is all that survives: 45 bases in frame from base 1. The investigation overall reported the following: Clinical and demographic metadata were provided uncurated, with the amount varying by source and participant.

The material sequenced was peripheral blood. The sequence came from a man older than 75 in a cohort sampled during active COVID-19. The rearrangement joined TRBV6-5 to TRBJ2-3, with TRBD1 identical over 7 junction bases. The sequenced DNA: TGTGCCAGCAGTTACCGACAGGGAAGCCCAGATACGCAGTATTTT. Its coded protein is CASSYRQGSPDTQYF.